This T cell receptor beta chain was captured by sequencing in a study of cytomegalovirus exposure and HLA in healthy donors. Study-level information: Early released data comprised some 85 million unique TCRs from HLA-typed donors.

Healthy bone marrow donors made up the donors. PCR amplification relied on 60 Vbeta primers (plus 13 Jbeta primers). Libraries were prepared by immunoSEQ multiplex PCR; TCRdb keeps only in-frame clonotypes and omits some of them. There are 200,000 or so clones in the sample; roughly four fifths occur only once, and under 0.25% lies in the top ten. Trimming pared 4 bases from V and 6 bases from J, leaving 9 bases between. The CDR3 has 12 amino acids. Germline CDR1 and CDR2: KGHSH and LQKENI. This clonotype was obtained from a girl aged 2 to 9 in good health and CMV-seronegative. The rearrangement uses TRBV18 and TRBJ1-2, with D unclear. The sample was PBMCs. The CDR3 nucleotides read TGTGCCAGCTCACGCCGCGCTGATGGCTACACCTTC. Translated, it gives CASSRRADGYTF.